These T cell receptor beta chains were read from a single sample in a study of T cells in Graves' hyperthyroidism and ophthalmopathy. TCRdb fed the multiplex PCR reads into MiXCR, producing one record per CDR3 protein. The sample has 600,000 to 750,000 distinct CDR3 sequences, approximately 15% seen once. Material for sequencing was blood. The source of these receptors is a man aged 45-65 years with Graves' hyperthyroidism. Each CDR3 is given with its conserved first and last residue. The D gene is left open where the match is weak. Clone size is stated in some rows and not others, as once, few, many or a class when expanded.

CAWRITGAGWSYTF,TGTGCCTGGAGGATTACAGGGGCGGGTTGGAGCTACACCTTC,TRBJ1-2,many,TRBV30,TRBD1
CASSAGTSGWEDTQYF,TGCGCCAGCAGCGCCGGGACTAGCGGGTGGGAAGACACGCAGTATTTT,TRBJ2-3,many,TRBV5-1,TRBD2
CASSLDGIGGAFF,TGTGCCAGCAGTTTAGACGGGATTGGGGGAGCTTTCTTT,TRBJ1-1,.,TRBV28,.
CASSLPRSGSQPQHF,TGTGCCAGCAGTTTACCTCGGTCAGGGTCCCAGCCCCAGCATTTT,TRBJ1-5,.,TRBV28,.
CASSPGTSGGLSYNEQFF,TGTGCCAGCAGCCCTGGGACTAGCGGGGGCCTCTCCTACAATGAGCAGTTCTTC,TRBJ2-1,many,TRBV7-9,TRBD2
CASSVLAGDETQYF,TGTGCCAGCAGCGTTCTAGCGGGAGATGAGACCCAGTACTTC,TRBJ2-5,many,TRBV9,TRBD2
CATSDPIRGTNYQYQETQYF,TGTGCCACCAGTGATCCAATCAGGGGGACGAACTACCAGTACCAAGAGACCCAGTACTTC,TRBJ2-5,few,TRBV24-1,TRBD1
CASSLSGSGRAAVDKETQYF,TGTGCCAGCAGTTTATCAGGTAGCGGGAGGGCGGCGGTGGACAAAGAGACCCAGTACTTC,TRBJ2-5,many,TRBV27,TRBD2
CASSRDREASPLHF,TGTGCCAGCAGCCGGGACAGGGAGGCTTCACCCCTCCACTTT,TRBJ1-6,few,TRBV28,TRBD1
CASSPGGHYEQYF,TGTGCCAGCAGCCCAGGGGGACACTACGAGCAGTACTTC,TRBJ2-7,many,TRBV11-2,TRBD1
CAIRTENRVTGELFF,TGTGCCATCAGGACTGAGAACAGGGTAACCGGGGAGCTGTTTTTT,TRBJ2-2,many,TRBV10-3,.
CASSFSLGPHEQYF,TGTGCCAGCAGTTTCAGTCTAGGTCCCCACGAGCAGTACTTC,TRBJ2-7,many,TRBV28,.
CASSLDRGDEQFF,TGTGCCAGCAGCTTGGACAGGGGTGATGAGCAGTTCTTC,TRBJ2-1,many,TRBV11-2,TRBD1
CASIRTVGNEQFF,TGTGCCAGCATACGGACAGTAGGCAATGAGCAGTTCTTC,TRBJ2-1,few,TRBV27,.
CASPRQGRNSNQPQHF,TGTGCCAGCCCCCGGCAGGGGCGAAATAGCAATCAGCCCCAGCATTTT,TRBJ1-5,.,TRBV11-2,.
CASRSGASGRYEQYF,TGTGCCAGCCGCTCCGGAGCTAGCGGGAGATACGAGCAGTACTTC,TRBJ2-7,many,TRBV12-3/TRBV12-4,TRBD2
CASSSSYGTGGSYGYTF,TGTGCCAGCAGCTCATCGTACGGGACAGGGGGTAGCTATGGCTACACCTTC,TRBJ1-2,.,TRBV7-9,TRBD1
CASSLATIPAGEQYF,TGTGCCAGCAGCTTAGCGACTATCCCAGCGGGTGAGCAGTACTTC,TRBJ2-7,few,TRBV7-2,.
CASNREGREDYEQYF,TGTGCCAGCAACAGAGAGGGGAGGGAGGACTACGAGCAGTACTTC,TRBJ2-7,few,TRBV11-2,TRBD2
CASSLGGIQYF,TGTGCCAGCAGCTTAGGCGGCATTCAGTACTTC,TRBJ2-4,.,TRBV7-2,.
CASMDWGGSYGYTF,TGTGCCAGCATGGATTGGGGTGGGAGCTATGGCTACACCTTC,TRBJ1-2,many,TRBV7-2,.
CASSPSGSGNTIYF,TGTGCCAGCTCACCGTCCGGCTCTGGAAACACCATATATTTT,TRBJ1-3,.,TRBV18,.
CASRITGGVNQPQHF,TGTGCCAGCAGGATTACAGGGGGAGTAAATCAGCCCCAGCATTTT,TRBJ1-5,once,TRBV12-3/TRBV12-4,TRBD1
CASSDTKGGYVEQYF,TGTGCCAGCAGTGATACTAAAGGGGGCTACGTCGAGCAGTACTTC,TRBJ2-7,many,TRBV6-1,TRBD1
CASSGVSGIQGETQYF,TGTGCCAGCAGTGGGGTTAGCGGGATTCAGGGAGAGACCCAGTACTTC,TRBJ2-5,few,TRBV2,TRBD2
CASSPAVSRGWNEQYF,TGCGCCAGCAGCCCAGCCGTTTCCAGGGGGTGGAACGAGCAGTACTTC,TRBJ2-7,few,TRBV5-1,TRBD1
CASSDYTTVSGNTIYF,TGTGCCAGCAGCGATTACACGACAGTTTCTGGAAACACCATATATTTT,TRBJ1-3,few,TRBV25-1,.
CASSGSSGSSYNEQFF,TGTGCCAGCAGCGGTTCTAGCGGGAGCTCCTACAATGAGCAGTTCTTC,TRBJ2-1,few,TRBV9,TRBD2
CATSRLPGLAGADTQYF,TGTGCCACCAGCAGACTACCGGGACTAGCGGGAGCAGATACGCAGTATTTT,TRBJ2-3,many,TRBV15,TRBD2
CASSLGDRGQEYF,TGCGCCAGCAGCTTGGGCGACAGGGGTCAGGAGTACTTC,TRBJ2-7,many,TRBV5-1,TRBD1
CASSGAGVGNTIYF,TGTGCCAGCAGCGGAGCAGGGGTCGGAAACACCATATATTTT,TRBJ1-3,many,TRBV9,.
CASSLGYGAGQWNTGELFF,TGTGCCAGCAGCTTAGGTTATGGAGCGGGACAATGGAACACCGGGGAGCTGTTTTTT,TRBJ2-2,.,TRBV7-2,.
CASSSWDRNNYGYTF,TGTGCCAGCAGCTCTTGGGACAGAAACAACTATGGCTACACCTTC,TRBJ1-2,.,TRBV28,TRBD1
CATEQGNSYNEQFF,TGTGCCACCGAGCAGGGAAACTCCTACAATGAGCAGTTCTTC,TRBJ2-1,many,TRBV12-3/TRBV12-4,.
CASSPNGHAWGYTF,TGTGCCAGCAGTCCAAATGGACACGCCTGGGGCTACACCTTC,TRBJ1-2,.,TRBV27,.
CASSLGDLTAKNIQYF,TGTGCCAGCAGTTTAGGCGACTTAACAGCCAAAAACATTCAGTACTTC,TRBJ2-4,few,TRBV28,.
CASSPYTSDLHNEQFF,TGTGCCAGCAGCCCCTACACTAGCGACCTTCACAATGAGCAGTTCTTC,TRBJ2-1,few,TRBV7-2,TRBD2
CASSLARAGASYEQYF,TGTGCCAGCAGCTTAGCCAGAGCGGGAGCATCCTACGAGCAGTACTTC,TRBJ2-7,many,TRBV11-2,TRBD2
CASTNWGITGELFF,TGTGCCAGCACCAACTGGGGAATTACCGGGGAGCTGTTTTTT,TRBJ2-2,few,TRBV7-2,.
CASRPGGSVNEQFF,TGTGCCAGCAGACCAGGGGGCAGTGTCAATGAGCAGTTCTTC,TRBJ2-1,many,TRBV28,TRBD1
CASSLTGLGGTDTQYF,TGTGCCAGCAGTTTAACGGGGTTGGGCGGCACAGATACGCAGTATTTT,TRBJ2-3,few,TRBV27,.
CASSLGYRYNEQFF,TGTGCCAGCAGCTTGGGTTACCGGTACAATGAGCAGTTCTTC,TRBJ2-1,.,TRBV5-1,.
CASSLGDRVYNEQFF,TGTGCCAGCAGTTTAGGGGACAGGGTATACAATGAGCAGTTCTTC,TRBJ2-1,.,TRBV12-3/TRBV12-4,TRBD1
CASSLMGQGIGEPQHF,TGCGCCAGCAGCTTGATGGGACAGGGGATCGGAGAGCCCCAGCATTTT,TRBJ1-5,.,TRBV5-1,TRBD1
CSARVDCSRFF,TGCAGTGCTAGAGTGGACTGTTCTCGGTTCTTC,TRBJ2-1,.,TRBV20-1,.
CSAHGTGSTDTQYF,TGCAGTGCTCACGGGACAGGGAGCACAGATACGCAGTATTTT,TRBJ2-3,many,TRBV20-1,TRBD1
CASSILGAGEQYF,TGTGCCAGCAGCATATTGGGGGCGGGGGAGCAGTACTTC,TRBJ2-7,many,TRBV7-9,.
CASSFAETYNEQFF,TGTGCCAGCAGTTTTGCGGAAACCTACAATGAGCAGTTCTTC,TRBJ2-1,many,TRBV27,.
CASSLAASGRTDTQYF,TGTGCCAGCAGCTTAGCAGCCAGCGGGAGGACAGATACGCAGTATTTT,TRBJ2-3,many,TRBV7-2,TRBD2
CASSVAPGGRNSPLHF,TGTGCCAGCAGCGTAGCTCCAGGGGGCAGGAATTCACCCCTCCACTTT,TRBJ1-6,many,TRBV9,TRBD1
CASSDAAPSRYF,TGTGCCAGCAGTGACGCGGCACCCTCCAGGTACTTC,TRBJ2-5,few,TRBV6-1,.
CASNLGTGFSGNTIYF,TGTGCCAGTAACCTCGGGACAGGGTTCTCTGGAAACACCATATATTTT,TRBJ1-3,.,TRBV19,TRBD1
CASSQDGLNIQYF,TGCGCCAGCAGCCAAGACGGGTTAAACATTCAGTACTTC,TRBJ2-4,few,TRBV4-3,.
CASSPHPGQEDGYTF,TGTGCCAGCAGTCCTCATCCCGGACAGGAAGATGGCTACACCTTC,TRBJ1-2,few,TRBV28,TRBD1
CSVEDGGRAYSYNEQFF,TGCAGCGTTGAAGACGGGGGGAGGGCCTACTCCTACAATGAGCAGTTCTTC,TRBJ2-1,many,TRBV29-1,TRBD2